This T cell receptor (beta chain) was identified during a study of blood T cell repertoires in COVID-19. TCRdb's table, derived via immunoSEQ multiplex PCR, lists solely in-frame clones and lacks some. Of 90,000 to 120,000 clones in the sample, 60% to 85% were seen once. V was pared by 0 bases and J by 2 bases, with 12 bases between. CDR3 size: 16 residues. CDR1 SGHRS and CDR2 YFSETQ come from the germline V gene. The clonotype was recovered from a man aged 65-85 years with acute or convalescent COVID-19. Specimen: peripheral blood. The chain employs TRBV5-1 and TRBJ2-1, with D tentatively TRBD1 (6 bases). CDR3 DNA sequence: TGCGCCAGCAGCTTGGGCCCCGACAGGACCTACAATGAGCAGTTCTTC. Protein sequence: CASSLGPDRTYNEQFF.